This T cell receptor beta chain was recorded in a study of shared clonotypes between healthy human individuals. Study-wide findings and caveats: Between several donors, naive CD4 clonotypes were shared at a level of approximately 5%. The genetic and exposure-history diversity represented was limited by few donors.

Regarding this clone: Its target is not known.

CD4+ cells underwent separation, giving CD45RA+ naive and CD45RA-negative memory subsets. The length of the CDR3 is 13 residues. V shed 6 bases and J shed 5 bases, with 12 bases lying between them. Germline V gene sequence: CDR1 MNHEY, CDR2 SVGAGI. Measured with immunoSEQ multiplex PCR; TCRdb has only the in-frame clones, and not every one. The sample lists around 240,000 clones; 60% to 70% were seen once. The sample taken for sequencing was memory CD4+ T cells sorted from blood. The subset here: CD45RA-negative fraction. The sequence derives from a man younger than 40 in good health. The chain carries TRBV6-5 and TRBJ2-3; D uncertain. The CDR3 region is CASRQLDGDTQYF. In DNA, the CDR3 is TGTGCCAGCAGACAGCTTGATGGAGATACGCAGTATTTT.